This note documents a single T cell receptor (beta chain) sequence. The antigen is unknown. TCRdb re-called the RT-PCR reads through MiXCR, storing one row per CDR3 protein. Of some 180,000 distinct CDR3 sequences listed, roughly 8.7% are singletons. This sample was included in a study of response to subunit inactivated influenza vaccine. Whole-study results and caveats: Each seasonal influenza vaccination recruits few new T cells, the authors suggested.

Trimming took 6 bases from V and 6 from J, leaving 18 bases between them. Germline lookup yields CDR1 SQVTM and CDR2 ANQGSEA. The length of the CDR3 is 13 residues. The sequence was collected from a man aged 50 or older who received an inactivated influenza vaccine. The sample in question was non-naive T cells sorted from PBMCs, obtained on the day of vaccination. The V and J genes are TRBV29-1 and TRBJ2-7; TRBD2 might be the D (6 bases). CDR3 amino acids: CSVEGTGGSEQYF. The DNA of the CDR3 is TGCAGCGTCGAGGGGACCGGGGGATCCGAGCAGTACTTC.